This entry lists 4 T cell receptor beta chains sequenced from one sample in a study of shared clonotypes between healthy human individuals. Profiled with immunoSEQ multiplex PCR; TCRdb holds only in-frame clones, not every one. The sample yields about 1.5 million clones, approximately 98% seen once. Sequenced input: naive CD4+ T cells sorted from blood. The subset: CD45RA+ positively selected. The receptors were sampled from a young man in good health.

V usage is TRBV6-1 and J usage is TRBJ2-2; D gene unclear. V was cut by 4 bases and J by 2 bases, with 14 bases left in between. The germline gives CDR1 MNHNS, CDR2 SASEGT. This CDR3 comprises 16 residues. CDR3 nucleotides: TGTGCCAGCAGTGGTTTCGGGTCGGTAAACACCGGGGAGCTGTTTTTT. It encodes CASSGFGSVNTGELFF.

V usage is TRBV7-9 and J usage is TRBJ2-5; D might be TRBD1 (6 bases). V lost 1 base and J 5 bases, leaving 11 bases between the germline ends. The germline V gene has CDR1 SEHNR and CDR2 FQNEAQ (reference sequence). The CDR3 is made up of 14 amino acids. The CDR3 sequence: CASSLGRGIETQYF. In DNA, the CDR3 is TGTGCCAGCAGCTTAGGCAGGGGTATTGAGACCCAGTACTTC.

The chain recombines TRBV27 with TRBJ2-1; 10 nucleotides line up with TRBD2. The germline gives CDR1 MNHEY, CDR2 SMNVEV (reference sequence). The CDR3 runs 14 residues. V dropped 4 bases and J dropped 6; count of bases not matched to a gene: 3. The CDR3: CASSWTSGPNEQFF. The CDR3 DNA is TGTGCCAGCAGTTGGACTAGCGGCCCCAATGAGCAGTTCTTC.

The chain carries TRBV28 and TRBJ2-2; no reliable D call. Germline V CDR1 and CDR2: MDHEN, SYDVKM. The V and J ends lost 4 bases and 2 bases respectively, with 5 bases between them. The CDR3 consists of 13 residues. CDR3 nucleotide sequence: TGTGCCAGCAGTTCTTCAAACACCGGGGAGCTGTTTTTT. Protein: CASSSSNTGELFF.